This T cell receptor beta chain was captured in a study of cytomegalovirus exposure and HLA in healthy donors. Study findings and constraints: Both high specificity and high sensitivity reportedly marked the classifier's diagnosis of cytomegalovirus status.

The PCR employed 60 Vbeta primers together with 13 Jbeta primers. Study processing details: Later analysis identified some 80 million unique TCR beta chains, 9 million to 13 million shared. The table came from immunoSEQ multiplex PCR; TCRdb's copy has only in-frame clones and leaves some out. The DNA gave D and trimming, while V, J and clone size come from that table. The sample records fewer than 250,000 clones, roughly 77% being singletons. Germline loops: CDR1 SGHNT, CDR2 YENEEA. The junction had 5 bases not matched to a gene; V was cut back by 5 bases and J by 5 bases. This CDR3 region has 15 residues. Worth noting for this clone: Its antigen is undetermined.

The chain employs TRBV11-3 and TRBJ2-2, with TRBD1 matching over 10 bases. This sequence originates from a man between 25 and 39 years old in good health and CMV-seropositive. Specimen: PBMCs. CDR3 region: CASSTRTGGTGELFF. Written as DNA, the CDR3 is TGTGCCAGCAGCACCCGGACAGGGGGAACCGGGGAGCTGTTTTTT.